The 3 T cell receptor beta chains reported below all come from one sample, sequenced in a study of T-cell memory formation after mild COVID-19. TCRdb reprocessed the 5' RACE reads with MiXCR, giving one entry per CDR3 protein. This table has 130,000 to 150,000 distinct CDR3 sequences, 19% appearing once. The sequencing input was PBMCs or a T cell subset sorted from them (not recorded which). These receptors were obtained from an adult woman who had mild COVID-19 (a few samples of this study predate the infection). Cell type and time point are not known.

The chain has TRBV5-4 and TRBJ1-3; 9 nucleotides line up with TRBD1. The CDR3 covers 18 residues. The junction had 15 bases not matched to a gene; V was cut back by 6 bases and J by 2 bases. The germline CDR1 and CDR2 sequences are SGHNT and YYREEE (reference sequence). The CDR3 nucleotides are TGTGCCAGCACCCTCCAAACCGGGACAGGGCCGACTGGAAACACCATATATTTT. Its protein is CASTLQTGTGPTGNTIYF.

CDR3 in DNA: TGCGCCAGCAGCCCCGGGGTAGGCGGTTCCTACGAGCAGTACTTC. This gives the protein CASSPGVGGSYEQYF. V usage is TRBV5-1 and J usage is TRBJ2-7; D is possibly TRBD2 (5 bases). V was clipped by 4 bases and J by 1 base, with 15 bases between them. The CDR3 is 15 amino acids. From germline, CDR1 is SGHRS and CDR2 YFSETQ. The full variable domain, with the rest looked up from reference TRBV5-1 and TRBJ2-7, is KAGVTQTPRYLIKTRGQQVTLSCSPISGHRSVSWYQQTPGQGLQFLFEYFSETQRNKGNFPGRFSGRQFSNSRSEMNVSTLELGDSALYLCASSPGVGGSYEQYFGPGTRLTVT.

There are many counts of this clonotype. DNA for the CDR3: TGTGCCAGCAGTTACTCGGCGGGTCGAGGACTATTCTACGAGCAGTACTTC. This translates into CASSYSAGRGLFYEQYF. V is TRBV6-5 and J is TRBJ2-7; D may be TRBD2 (6 bases). The V gene lost 0 bases and the J gene lost 3 bases, with 18 bases spanning the gap. This CDR3 region has 17 residues. Germline V gene sequence: CDR1 MNHEY, CDR2 SVGAGI.